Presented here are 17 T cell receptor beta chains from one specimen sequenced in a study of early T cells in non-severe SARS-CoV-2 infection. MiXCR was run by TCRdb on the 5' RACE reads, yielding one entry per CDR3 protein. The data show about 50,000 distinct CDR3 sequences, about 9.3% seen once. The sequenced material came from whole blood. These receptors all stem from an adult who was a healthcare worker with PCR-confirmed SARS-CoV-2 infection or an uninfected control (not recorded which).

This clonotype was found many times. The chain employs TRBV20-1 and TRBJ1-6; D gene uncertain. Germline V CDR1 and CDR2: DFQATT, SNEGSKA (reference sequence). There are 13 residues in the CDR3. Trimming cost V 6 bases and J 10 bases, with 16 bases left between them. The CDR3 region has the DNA TGCAGTGCCCCGACACCTGGACGGTCACCCCTCCACTTT. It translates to CSAPTPGRSPLHF.

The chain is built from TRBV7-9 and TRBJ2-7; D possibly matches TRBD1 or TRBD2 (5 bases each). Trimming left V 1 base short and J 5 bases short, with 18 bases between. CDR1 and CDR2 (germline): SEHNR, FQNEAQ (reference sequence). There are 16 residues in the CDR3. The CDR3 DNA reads TGTGCCAGCAGCTTAGAGGCAGGGCGAACCGGGAACGAGCAGTACTTC. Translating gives CASSLEAGRTGNEQYF.

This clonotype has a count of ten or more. CDR3 bases: TGTGCCAGCAGCTGGGGTGCAGAGAACGAGCAGTACTTC. It codes for CASSWGAENEQYF. The chain couples TRBV5-4 to TRBJ2-7; no firm D call. Germline-derived CDR1 and CDR2 are SGHNT and YYREEE (reference sequence). CDR3 size: 13 residues. V was cut by 3 bases and J by 5 bases, with 12 bases left in between.

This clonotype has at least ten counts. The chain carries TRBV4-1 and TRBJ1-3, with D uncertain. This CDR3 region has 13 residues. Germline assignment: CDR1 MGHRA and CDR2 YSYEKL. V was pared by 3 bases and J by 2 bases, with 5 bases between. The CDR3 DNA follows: TGCGCCAGCAGCCAGAGACCTGGAAACACCATATATTTT. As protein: CASSQRPGNTIYF.

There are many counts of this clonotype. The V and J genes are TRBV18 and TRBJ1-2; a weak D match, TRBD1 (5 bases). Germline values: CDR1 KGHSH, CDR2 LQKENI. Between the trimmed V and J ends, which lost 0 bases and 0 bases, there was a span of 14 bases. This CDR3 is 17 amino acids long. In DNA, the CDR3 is TGTGCCAGCTCACCACCCAACCCAGGGCTTTCTAACTATGGCTACACCTTC. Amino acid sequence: CASSPPNPGLSNYGYTF.

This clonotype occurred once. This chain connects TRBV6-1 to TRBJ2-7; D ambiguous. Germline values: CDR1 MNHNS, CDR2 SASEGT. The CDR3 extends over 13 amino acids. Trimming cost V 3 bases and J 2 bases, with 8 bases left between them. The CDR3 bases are TGTGCCAGCAGTGAGCCGGTTACCTACGAGCAGTACTTC. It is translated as CASSEPVTYEQYF.

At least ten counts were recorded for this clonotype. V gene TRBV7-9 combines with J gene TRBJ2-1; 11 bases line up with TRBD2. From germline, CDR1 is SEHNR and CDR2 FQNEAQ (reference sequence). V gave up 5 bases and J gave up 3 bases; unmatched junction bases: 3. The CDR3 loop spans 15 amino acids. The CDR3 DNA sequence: TGTGCCAGCAGCCAGGGACTAGCGGACTACAATGAGCAGTTCTTC. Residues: CASSQGLADYNEQFF. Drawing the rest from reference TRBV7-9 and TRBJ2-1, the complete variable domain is DTGVSQNPRHKITKRGQNVTFRCDPISEHNRLYWYRQTLGQGPEFLTYFQNEAQLEKSRLLSDRFSAERPKGSFSTLEIQRTEQGDSAMYLCASSQGLADYNEQFFGPGTRLTVL.

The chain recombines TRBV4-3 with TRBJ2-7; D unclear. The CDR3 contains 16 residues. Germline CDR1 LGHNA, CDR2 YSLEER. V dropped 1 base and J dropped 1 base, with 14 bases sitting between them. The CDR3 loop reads CASSQGRLTKSYEQYF. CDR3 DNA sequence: TGCGCCAGCAGCCAAGGTAGACTGACGAAATCCTACGAGCAGTACTTC.

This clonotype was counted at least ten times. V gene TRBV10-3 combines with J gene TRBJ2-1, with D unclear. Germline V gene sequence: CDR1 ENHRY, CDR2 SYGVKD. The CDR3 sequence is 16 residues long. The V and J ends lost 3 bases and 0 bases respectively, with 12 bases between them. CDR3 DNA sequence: TGTGCCATCAGTGAACGCCCTCCGAGCTCCTACAATGAGCAGTTCTTC. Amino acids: CAISERPPSSYNEQFF.

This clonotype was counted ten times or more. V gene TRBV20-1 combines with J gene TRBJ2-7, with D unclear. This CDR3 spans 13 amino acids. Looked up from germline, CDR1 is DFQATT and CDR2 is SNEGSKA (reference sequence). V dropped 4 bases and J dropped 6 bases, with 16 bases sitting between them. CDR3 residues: CSATQSPVSEQYF. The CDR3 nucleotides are TGCAGTGCTACCCAATCTCCCGTTTCCGAGCAGTACTTC.

The CDR3 DNA sequence: TGTGCCAGCAGTACAGGCGCTGGGGCCAACGTCCTGACTTTC. Translation: CASSTGAGANVLTF. V and J are TRBV28 and TRBJ2-6, with a weak D call TRBD1 (5 bases). V dropped 5 bases and J dropped 2 bases, with 7 bases sitting between them. The CDR3 spans 14 residues. Germline V gene sequence: CDR1 MDHEN, CDR2 SYDVKM.

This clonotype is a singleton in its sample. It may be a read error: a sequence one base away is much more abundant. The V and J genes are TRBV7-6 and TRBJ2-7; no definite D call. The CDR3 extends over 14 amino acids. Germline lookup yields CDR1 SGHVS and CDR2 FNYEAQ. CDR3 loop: CVSSSQGGSYEQYF. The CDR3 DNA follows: TGTGTCAGCAGCTCCCAAGGCGGCTCCTACGAGCAGTACTTC.

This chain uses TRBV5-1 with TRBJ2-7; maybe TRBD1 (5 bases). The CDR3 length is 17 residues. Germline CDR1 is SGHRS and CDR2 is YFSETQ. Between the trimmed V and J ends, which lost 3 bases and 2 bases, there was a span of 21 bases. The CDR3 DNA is TGCGCCAGCAGCTCACCCAAGAACAGGATTGGGACCTACGAGCAGTACTTC. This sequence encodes CASSSPKNRIGTYEQYF.

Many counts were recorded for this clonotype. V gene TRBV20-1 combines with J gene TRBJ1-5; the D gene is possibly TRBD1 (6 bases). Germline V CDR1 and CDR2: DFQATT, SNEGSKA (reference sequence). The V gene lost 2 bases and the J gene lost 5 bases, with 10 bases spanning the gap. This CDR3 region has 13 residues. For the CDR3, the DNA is TGCAGTGCTAGACAGGCAGGGGATCAGCCCCAGCATTTT. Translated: CSARQAGDQPQHF.

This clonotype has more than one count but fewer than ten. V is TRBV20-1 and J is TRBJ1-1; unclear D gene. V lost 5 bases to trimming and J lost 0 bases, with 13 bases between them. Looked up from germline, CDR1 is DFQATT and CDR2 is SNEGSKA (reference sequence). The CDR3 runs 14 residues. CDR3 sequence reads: CSADARPMNTEAFF. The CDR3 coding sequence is TGCAGTGCTGATGCGCGCCCTATGAACACTGAAGCTTTCTTT.

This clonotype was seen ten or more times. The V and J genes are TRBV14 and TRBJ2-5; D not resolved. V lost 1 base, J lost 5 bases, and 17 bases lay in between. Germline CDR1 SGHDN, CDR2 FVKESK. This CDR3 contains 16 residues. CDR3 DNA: TGTGCCAGCAGCCAAGGAAGATCCCGACCCCGGGAGACCCAGTACTTC. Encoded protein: CASSQGRSRPRETQYF.

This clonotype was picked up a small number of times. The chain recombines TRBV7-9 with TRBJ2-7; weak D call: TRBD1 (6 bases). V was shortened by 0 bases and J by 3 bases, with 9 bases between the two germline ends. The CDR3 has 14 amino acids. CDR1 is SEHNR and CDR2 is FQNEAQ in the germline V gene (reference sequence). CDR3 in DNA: TGTGCCAGCAGCTTAGCTAGGACAGACTACGAGCAGTACTTC. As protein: CASSLARTDYEQYF.